This T cell receptor beta chain was sequenced during a study of blood T cell repertoires in COVID-19. The wider study: PBMCs, B-cell-depleted T cells, or T cells provided the cDNA or gDNA that made up the material.

Original analysis: The assay estimated nucleated cells by amplifying reference gene primers. Data came from immunoSEQ multiplex PCR; TCRdb stores just in-frame clones and leaves some out. V and J calls and clone size are as listed in that table; D and trimming were resolved from the DNA. The table includes approximately 240,000 clones, about 85% detected once. This study enrolled people aged roughly 18 to 89 from about two dozen US geographic areas. Grouping used clinical history reported by participants in a survey and questionnaire. Germline V gene data show CDR1 as SNHLY and CDR2 as FYNNEI. The V end was cut by 8 bases, the J end by 6 bases, with 37 bases between. The CDR3 is made up of 21 amino acids.

The origin of this receptor is a young woman with acute COVID-19. Source material: PBMCs or T cells enriched from blood (not recorded which). The chain is built from TRBV2 and TRBJ1-4; D may be TRBD1 (6 bases). This CDR3 reads CASRTVELAGQVPTLDEKLFF. The CDR3 DNA reads as TGTGCCAGCCGGACAGTGGAATTAGCGGGACAAGTCCCTACCCTGGATGAAAAACTGTTTTTT.